The clone carrying this T cell receptor beta chain came up a few times. Trimming took 4 bases from V and 2 from J, leaving 15 bases between them. Germline CDR1 and CDR2: SGHDN and FVKESK. The CDR3 runs to 15 residues. This record comes from a study of identical twins. TCRdb analysed the 5' RACE reads with MiXCR anew, one entry per CDR3 protein. The table records 400,000 to 550,000 distinct CDR3 sequences, roughly 24% of them present only once. This same sample was also part of a study on T cells expressing NK-cell markers.

This sequence originates from a woman between 18 and 30 years old in good health. J is TRBJ2-7 and V is TRBV14; no clear D gene. Sequencing input: CD4+ T cells sorted from blood. CDR3 DNA: TGTGCCAGCAGCCCTGATCTGATTTCTACCTACGAGCAGTACTTC. Translating gives CASSPDLISTYEQYF.